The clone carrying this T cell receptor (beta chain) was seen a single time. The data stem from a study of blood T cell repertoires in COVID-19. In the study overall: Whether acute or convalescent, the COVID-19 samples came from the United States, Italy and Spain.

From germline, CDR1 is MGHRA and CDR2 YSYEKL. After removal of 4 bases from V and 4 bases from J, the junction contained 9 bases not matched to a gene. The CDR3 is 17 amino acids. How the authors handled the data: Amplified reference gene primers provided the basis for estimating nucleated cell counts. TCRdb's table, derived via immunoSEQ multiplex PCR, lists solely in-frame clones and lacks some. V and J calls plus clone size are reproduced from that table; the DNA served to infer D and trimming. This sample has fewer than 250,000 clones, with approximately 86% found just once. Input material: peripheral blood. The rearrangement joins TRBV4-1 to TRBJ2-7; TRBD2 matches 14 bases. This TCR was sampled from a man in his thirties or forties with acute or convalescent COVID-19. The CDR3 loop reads CASSPSGTSGGAYEQYF. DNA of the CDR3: TGCGCCAGCAGCCCATCCGGGACTAGCGGGGGAGCTTACGAGCAGTACTTC.